This T cell receptor (beta chain) was sequenced in a study of technical replicates of blood from a handful of donors. The method was immunoSEQ multiplex PCR; TCRdb's version includes in-frame clones alone and lacks a portion of them. The repertoire holds 80,000 to 90,000 clones, with about 95% as singletons. CDR3 length: 11 amino acids. The trim removed 8 bases at V and 4 bases at J, leaving 1 base unmatched. From germline, CDR1 is LNHDA and CDR2 SQIVND (reference sequence). This clonotype was sampled from a human donor in good health. The chain couples TRBV19 to TRBJ1-1; 7 nucleotides align to TRBD1. The sequenced sample was T cells isolated from PBMCs. The CDR3 is CASDRVTEAFF. The CDR3 region has the DNA TGTGCCAGTGACAGGGTCACTGAAGCTTTCTTT.